This T cell receptor beta chain originates from a study of CD8 T cells in ankylosing spondylitis. TCRdb analysed the 5' RACE reads with MiXCR anew, one entry per CDR3 protein. The table shows roughly 97,000 distinct CDR3 sequences, with roughly 8.3% occurring only once. The study, taken as a whole, reports: The study identified a TCR beta motif of seven or eight highly homologous variants that appeared characteristic of ankylosing spondylitis blood.

Germline lookup yields CDR1 SGHTA and CDR2 FQGNSA. The CDR3 extends over 14 amino acids. V lost 5 bases and J lost 13; bases outside the gene matches: 12. This clonotype was recorded at least ten times. Its antigen is unidentified. The TCR originated in a male donor with ankylosing spondylitis or in good health (not recorded which). The chain has TRBV7-2 and TRBJ1-4; 8 bases line up with TRBD1. The sequenced sample consisted of blood, either unsorted or a sorted T cell fraction (not recorded which). Written as DNA, the CDR3 is TGTGCCAGCAGCCCCTTGCCCGGGACAGGATCACTGTTTTTT. It specifies CASSPLPGTGSLFF.